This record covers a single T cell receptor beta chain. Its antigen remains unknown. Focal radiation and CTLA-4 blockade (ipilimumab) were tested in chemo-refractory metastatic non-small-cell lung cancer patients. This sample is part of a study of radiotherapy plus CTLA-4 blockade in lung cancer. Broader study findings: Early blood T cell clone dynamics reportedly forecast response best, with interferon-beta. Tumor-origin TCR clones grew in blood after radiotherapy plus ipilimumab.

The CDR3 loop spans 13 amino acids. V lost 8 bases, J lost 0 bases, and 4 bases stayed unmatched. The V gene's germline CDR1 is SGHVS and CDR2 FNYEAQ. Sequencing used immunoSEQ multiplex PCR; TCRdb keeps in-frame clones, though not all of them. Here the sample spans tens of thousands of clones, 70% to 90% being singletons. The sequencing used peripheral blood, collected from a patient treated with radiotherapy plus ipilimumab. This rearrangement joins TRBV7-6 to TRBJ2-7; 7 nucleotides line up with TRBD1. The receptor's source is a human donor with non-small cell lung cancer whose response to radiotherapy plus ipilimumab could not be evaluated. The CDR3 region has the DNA TGTGCCAGCGGGACAGCCCGCTCCTACGAGCAGTACTTC. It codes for CASGTARSYEQYF.